Sequencing of this T cell receptor beta chain was carried out in a study of blood T cell repertoires in COVID-19. Study details: COVID-19 samples collected from the United States, Italy and Spain covered acute and convalescent phases. T cells, B-cell-depleted T cells, or PBMCs provided the cDNA or gDNA that served as material.

Seattle patients were enrolled during active infection and followed longitudinally. Here immunoSEQ multiplex PCR was the method, and the copy in TCRdb shows in-frame clones only, minus some. The sample consists of roughly 150,000 clones, 84% of them appearing once. The sequence came from a woman aged 80 or older with COVID-19, enrolled during active disease. Input material: peripheral blood.

CDR3 in amino acids: CASSQAGRDRYF. For the CDR3, the DNA is TGCGCCAGCAGCCAAGCTGGGCGTGATCGATATTTT. This chain connects TRBV4-1 to TRBJ1-3; D is unresolved. Germline loops: CDR1 MGHRA, CDR2 YSYEKL. Trimming stripped 1 base from V and 15 bases from J, with 13 bases between. CDR3 length: 12 residues.